The next 5 T cell receptor beta chains were all read from a single sample in a study of blood T cell repertoires in COVID-19. Profiling relied on immunoSEQ multiplex PCR, and the TCRdb table lists in-frame clones only, not all of them. The sample shows roughly 270,000 clones, 88% of them seen only once. The specimen was peripheral blood. The receptors were sampled from a man younger than 35 with active or convalescent COVID-19.

This chain connects TRBV6-1 to TRBJ2-2, with 14 bases aligning to TRBD2. This CDR3 contains 17 residues. Germline V lookup: CDR1 MNHNS, CDR2 SASEGT. After removal of 4 bases from V and 3 bases from J, the junction contained 4 bases not matched to a gene. CDR3 loop: CASSGLAGGPDTGELFF. CDR3 in DNA: TGTGCCAGCAGTGGACTAGCGGGGGGGCCAGACACCGGGGAGCTGTTTTTT.

A few counts support this clone. This chain links TRBV5-4 with TRBJ1-2, with TRBD1 identical over 8 bases. The ends lost 3 bases at V and 4 bases at J; junction bases unmatched: 8. The CDR3 has 15 residues. CDR1 is SGHNT, CDR2 YYREEE, per germline (reference sequence). The CDR3 sequence: CASSSQGALIYGYTF. The DNA of the CDR3 is TGTGCCAGCAGCTCGCAGGGGGCATTAATCTATGGCTACACCTTC.

The rearrangement links TRBV10-2 to TRBJ1-5; weak D call: TRBD1 (6 bases). This CDR3 spans 17 amino acids. Germline lookup yields CDR1 WSHSY and CDR2 SAAADI. V was pared by 2 bases and J by 2 bases, with 16 bases between. CDR3 DNA: TGCGCCAGCAGTGAGATCAGGGGTGATCCGGGCAATCAGCCCCAGCATTTT. Translating it yields CASSEIRGDPGNQPQHF.

J is TRBJ1-1 and V is TRBV23-1; possible D gene TRBD1, 5 bases. TRBV23-1 is an ORF; its function is uncertain. The CDR3 covers 19 residues. V lost 4 bases and J lost 6, with 30 bases in between. CDR3 in amino acids: CASSRKGEGKGGDRAEAFF. CDR3 nucleotides: TGCGCCAGCAGTCGCAAAGGGGAGGGGAAAGGAGGGGATAGGGCTGAAGCTTTCTTT.

This chain connects TRBV19 to TRBJ2-1, with 9 bases identical to TRBD1. Germline V gene sequence: CDR1 LNHDA, CDR2 SQIVND (reference sequence). Trimming at V came to 2 bases and at J to 8 bases, leaving 7 bases not matched to a gene. This CDR3 region has 15 residues. The CDR3 nucleotides are TGTGCCAGTAGTATACCGGGACAGGGAGTCGATGAGCAGTTCTTC. Translating it yields CASSIPGQGVDEQFF.